This entry lists 5 T cell receptor beta chains sequenced from one sample in a study of blood T cell repertoires in COVID-19. Profiled with immunoSEQ multiplex PCR; TCRdb holds only in-frame clones, not every one. This table has some 700,000 clones, about 87% appearing once. The sequencing sample was made of peripheral blood. Receptors were obtained from a woman under 30 with acute or convalescent COVID-19.

This clone is a singleton in its sample. DNA of the CDR3: TGTGCCAGCAGCTACACAGGAGGAGGGTACAATGAGCAGTTCTTC. This translates into CASSYTGGGYNEQFF. The V call is TRBV7-3, the J call TRBJ2-1; tentatively, D is TRBD2 (6 bases). CDR3 size: 15 residues. V gave up 4 bases and J gave up 4 bases, with 14 bases separating them. Germline V gene lookup returns CDR1 SGHTA and CDR2 FQGTGA.

The chain couples TRBV7-2 to TRBJ2-5; 8 bases fit TRBD1. After removal of 5 bases from V and 2 bases from J, the junction contained 7 bases not matched to a gene. Germline V gene data show CDR1 as SGHTA and CDR2 as FQGNSA. The CDR3 has 15 amino acids. CDR3 loop: CASSPVRDRQETQYF. CDR3 DNA: TGTGCCAGCAGCCCGGTTCGGGACAGGCAAGAGACCCAGTACTTC.

The V and J genes are TRBV2 and TRBJ2-5; 10 nucleotides line up with TRBD2. CDR3 size: 16 residues. Germline V gene data show CDR1 as SNHLY and CDR2 as FYNNEI. V shed 4 bases and J 2 bases; nucleotides not matched to a gene: 7. The CDR3 sequence: CASSVGSGGPQETQYF. Written as DNA, the CDR3 is TGTGCCAGCAGTGTGGGTAGCGGGGGGCCTCAAGAGACCCAGTACTTC.

In its sample, this clone was seen once. CDR3: CASSPTGTGGRNEQFF. CDR3 sequence (DNA): TGTGCCAGCTCACCAACCGGGACAGGGGGCAGAAATGAGCAGTTCTTC. The V and J genes are TRBV18 and TRBJ2-1; 12 positions match TRBD1. The CDR3 is 16 residues long. The V gene end was trimmed by 2 bases and the J gene end by 7 bases; junction bases not matched to a gene: 6. Germline V gene sequence: CDR1 KGHSH, CDR2 LQKENI.

This rearrangement joins TRBV4-1 to TRBJ1-2; D perhaps matches TRBD1 (6 bases). Trimming removed 0 bases at V and 4 bases at J, with 27 bases between. The CDR3 sequence is 20 residues long. Germline V gives CDR1 MGHRA, CDR2 YSYEKL. The CDR3 region has the DNA TGCGCCAGCAGCCAAGACACTAGGGACACCATTTCCAGAAATTTCTATGGCTACACCTTC. It specifies CASSQDTRDTISRNFYGYTF.